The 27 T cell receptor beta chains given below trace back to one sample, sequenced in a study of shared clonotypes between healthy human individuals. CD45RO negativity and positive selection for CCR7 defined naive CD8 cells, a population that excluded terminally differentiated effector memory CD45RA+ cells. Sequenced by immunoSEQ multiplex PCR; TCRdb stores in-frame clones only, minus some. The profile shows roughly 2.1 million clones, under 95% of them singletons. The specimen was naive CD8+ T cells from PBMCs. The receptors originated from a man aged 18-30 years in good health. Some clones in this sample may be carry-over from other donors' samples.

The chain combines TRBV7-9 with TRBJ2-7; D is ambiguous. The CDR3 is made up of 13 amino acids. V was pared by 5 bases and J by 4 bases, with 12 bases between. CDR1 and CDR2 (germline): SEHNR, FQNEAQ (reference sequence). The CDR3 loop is CASSPEAAYEQYF. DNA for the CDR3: TGTGCCAGCAGCCCCGAAGCTGCTTACGAGCAGTACTTC.

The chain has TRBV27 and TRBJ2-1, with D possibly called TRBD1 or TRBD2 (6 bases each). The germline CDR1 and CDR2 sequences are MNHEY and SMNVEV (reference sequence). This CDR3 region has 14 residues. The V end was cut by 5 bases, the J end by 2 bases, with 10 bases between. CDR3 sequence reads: CASSMGGPYNEQFF. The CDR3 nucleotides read TGTGCCAGCAGTATGGGGGGCCCCTACAATGAGCAGTTCTTC.

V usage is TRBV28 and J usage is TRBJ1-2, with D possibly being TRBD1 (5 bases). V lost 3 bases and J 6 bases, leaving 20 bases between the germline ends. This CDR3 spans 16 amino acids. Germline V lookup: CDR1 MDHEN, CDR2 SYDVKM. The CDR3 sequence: CASSFSDPGFRDGYTF. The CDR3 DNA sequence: TGTGCCAGCAGTTTTTCTGACCCCGGGTTCAGGGATGGCTACACCTTC.

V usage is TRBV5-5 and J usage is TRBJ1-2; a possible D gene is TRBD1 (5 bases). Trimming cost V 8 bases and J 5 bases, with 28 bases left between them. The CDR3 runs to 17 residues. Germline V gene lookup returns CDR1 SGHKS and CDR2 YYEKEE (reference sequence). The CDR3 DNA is TGTGCCAGTACAGGCTGGGGACCGAGCAGCGCCTCTTATGGCTACACCTTC. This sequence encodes CASTGWGPSSASYGYTF.

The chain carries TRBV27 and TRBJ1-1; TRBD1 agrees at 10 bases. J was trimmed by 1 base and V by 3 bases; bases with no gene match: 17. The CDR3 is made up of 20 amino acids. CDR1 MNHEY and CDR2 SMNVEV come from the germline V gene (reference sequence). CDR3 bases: TGTGCCAGCAGTTTGGCTCCGAAGGACAGGGGGAAACAATGGAACACTGAAGCTTTCTTT. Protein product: CASSLAPKDRGKQWNTEAFF.

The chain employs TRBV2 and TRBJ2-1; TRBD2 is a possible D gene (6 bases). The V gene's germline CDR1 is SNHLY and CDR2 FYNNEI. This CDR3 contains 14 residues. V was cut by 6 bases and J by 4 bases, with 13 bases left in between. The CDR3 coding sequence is TGTGCCAGCAGAGGGTTTGGGGGGTACAATGAGCAGTTCTTC. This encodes CASRGFGGYNEQFF.

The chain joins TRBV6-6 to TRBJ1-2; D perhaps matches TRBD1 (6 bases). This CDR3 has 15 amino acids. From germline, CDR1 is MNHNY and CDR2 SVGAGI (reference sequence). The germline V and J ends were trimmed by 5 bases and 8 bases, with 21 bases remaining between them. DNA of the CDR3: TGTGCCAGCAGTACCCGCAGGGGTGGGGAATACGGCTACACCTTC. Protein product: CASSTRRGGEYGYTF.

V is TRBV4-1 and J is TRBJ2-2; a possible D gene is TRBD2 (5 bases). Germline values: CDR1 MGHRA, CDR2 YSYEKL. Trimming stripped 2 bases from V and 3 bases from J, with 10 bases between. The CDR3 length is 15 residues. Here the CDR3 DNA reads TGCGCCAGCAGCCAACGCTCGCGGGACACCGGGGAGCTGTTTTTT. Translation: CASSQRSRDTGELFF.

CDR3 region: CASRGFYGYTF. The CDR3, as DNA: TGTGCCAGTAGAGGGTTCTATGGCTACACCTTC. The chain recombines TRBV19 with TRBJ1-2; D is uncertain. The CDR3 loop spans 11 amino acids. The germline V and J ends were trimmed by 6 bases and 4 bases, with 6 bases remaining between them. Looked up from germline, CDR1 is LNHDA and CDR2 is SQIVND (reference sequence).

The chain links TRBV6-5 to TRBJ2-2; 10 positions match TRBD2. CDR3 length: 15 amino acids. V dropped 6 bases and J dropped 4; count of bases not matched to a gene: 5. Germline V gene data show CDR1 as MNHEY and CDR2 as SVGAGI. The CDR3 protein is CASSSIAGGTGELFF. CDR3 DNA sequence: TGTGCCAGCAGCTCCATAGCGGGAGGCACCGGGGAGCTGTTTTTT.

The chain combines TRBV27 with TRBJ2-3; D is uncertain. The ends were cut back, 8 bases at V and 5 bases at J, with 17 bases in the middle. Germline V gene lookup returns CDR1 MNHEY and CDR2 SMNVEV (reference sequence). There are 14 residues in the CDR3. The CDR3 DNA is TGTGCCAGCGCAAGTATCTTGGACGGAGATACGCAGTATTTT. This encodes CASASILDGDTQYF.

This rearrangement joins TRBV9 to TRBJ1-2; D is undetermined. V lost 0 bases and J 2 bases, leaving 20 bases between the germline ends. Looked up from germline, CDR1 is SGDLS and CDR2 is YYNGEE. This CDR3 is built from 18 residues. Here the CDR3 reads CASSVADRADIPNYGYTF. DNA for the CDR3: TGTGCCAGCAGCGTAGCCGACCGAGCGGATATTCCGAACTATGGCTACACCTTC.

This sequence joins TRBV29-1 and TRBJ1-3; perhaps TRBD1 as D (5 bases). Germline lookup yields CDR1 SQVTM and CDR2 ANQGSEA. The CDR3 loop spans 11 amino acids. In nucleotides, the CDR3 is TGCGGGGGGGTTACTGGAAACACCATATATTTT. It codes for CGGVTGNTIYF.

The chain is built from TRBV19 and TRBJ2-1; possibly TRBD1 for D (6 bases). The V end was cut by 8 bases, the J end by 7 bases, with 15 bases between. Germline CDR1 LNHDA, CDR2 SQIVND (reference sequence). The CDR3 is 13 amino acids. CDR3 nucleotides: TGTGCCAGTGCCTCGACAGGACGAAATGAGCAGTTCTTC. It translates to CASASTGRNEQFF.

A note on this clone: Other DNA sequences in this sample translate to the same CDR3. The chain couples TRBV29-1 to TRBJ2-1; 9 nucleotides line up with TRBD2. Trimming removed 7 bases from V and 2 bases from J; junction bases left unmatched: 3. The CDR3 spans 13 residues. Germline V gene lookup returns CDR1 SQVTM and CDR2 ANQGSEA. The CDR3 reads CSALAGAYNEQFF. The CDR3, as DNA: TGCAGCGCTTTAGCGGGAGCCTACAATGAGCAGTTCTTC.

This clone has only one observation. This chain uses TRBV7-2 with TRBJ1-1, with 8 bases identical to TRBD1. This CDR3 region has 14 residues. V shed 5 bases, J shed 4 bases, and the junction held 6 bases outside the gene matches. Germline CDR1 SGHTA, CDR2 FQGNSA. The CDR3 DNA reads TGTGCCAGCAGCGCCCGGACAGGGCCCACTGAAGCTTTCTTT. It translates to CASSARTGPTEAFF.

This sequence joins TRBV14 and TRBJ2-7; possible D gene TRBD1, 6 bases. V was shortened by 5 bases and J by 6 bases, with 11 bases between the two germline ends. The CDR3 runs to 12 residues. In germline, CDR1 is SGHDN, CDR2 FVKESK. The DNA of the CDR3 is TGTGCCAGCAGCTTCGACAGGCGCGAGCAGTACTTC. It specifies CASSFDRREQYF.

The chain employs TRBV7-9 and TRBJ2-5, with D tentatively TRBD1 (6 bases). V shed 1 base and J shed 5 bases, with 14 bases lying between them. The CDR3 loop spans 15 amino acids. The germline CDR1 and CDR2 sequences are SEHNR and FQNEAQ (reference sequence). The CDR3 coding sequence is TGTGCCAGCAGCTTAGTGACAGGCCCCGCGGAGACCCAGTACTTC. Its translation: CASSLVTGPAETQYF.

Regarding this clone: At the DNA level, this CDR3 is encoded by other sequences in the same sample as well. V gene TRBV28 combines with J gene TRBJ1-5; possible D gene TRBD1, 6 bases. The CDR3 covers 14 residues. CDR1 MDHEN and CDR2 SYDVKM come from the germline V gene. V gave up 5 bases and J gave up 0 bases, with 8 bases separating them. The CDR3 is CASSRTDSNQPQHF. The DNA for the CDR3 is TGTGCCAGCAGTAGGACAGATAGCAATCAGCCCCAGCATTTT. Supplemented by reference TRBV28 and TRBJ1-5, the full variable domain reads DVKVTQSSRYLVKRTGEKVFLECVQDMDHENMFWYRQDPGLGLRLIYFSYDVKMKEKGDIPEGYSVSREKKERFSLILESASTNQTSMYLCASSRTDSNQPQHFGDGTRLSIL.

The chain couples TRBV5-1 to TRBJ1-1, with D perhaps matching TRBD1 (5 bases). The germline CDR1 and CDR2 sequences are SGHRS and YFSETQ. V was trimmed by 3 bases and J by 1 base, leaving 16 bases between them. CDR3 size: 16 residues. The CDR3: CASSSLYRTTNTEAFF. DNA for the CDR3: TGCGCCAGCAGCTCACTTTATAGGACAACGAACACTGAAGCTTTCTTT.

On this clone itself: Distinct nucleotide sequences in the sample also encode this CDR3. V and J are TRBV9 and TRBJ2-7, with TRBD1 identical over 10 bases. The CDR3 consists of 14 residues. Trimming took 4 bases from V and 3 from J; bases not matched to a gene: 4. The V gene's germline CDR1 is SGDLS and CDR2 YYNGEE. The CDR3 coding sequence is TGTGCCAGCAGCCCCGGACAGGGGGACTACGAGCAGTACTTC. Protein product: CASSPGQGDYEQYF.

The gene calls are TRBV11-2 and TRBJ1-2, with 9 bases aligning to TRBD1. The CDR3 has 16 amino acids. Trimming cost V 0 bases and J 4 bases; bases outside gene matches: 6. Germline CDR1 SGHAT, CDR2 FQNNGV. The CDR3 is CASSLDSGQGSYGYTF. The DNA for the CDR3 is TGTGCCAGCAGCTTAGATTCGGGACAGGGAAGCTATGGCTACACCTTC.

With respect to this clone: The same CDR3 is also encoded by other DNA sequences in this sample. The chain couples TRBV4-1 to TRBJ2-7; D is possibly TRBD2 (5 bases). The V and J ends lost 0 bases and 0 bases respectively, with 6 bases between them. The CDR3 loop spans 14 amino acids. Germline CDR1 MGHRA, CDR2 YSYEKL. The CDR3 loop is CASSQDEGSYEQYF. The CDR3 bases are TGCGCCAGCAGCCAAGACGAGGGCTCCTACGAGCAGTACTTC.

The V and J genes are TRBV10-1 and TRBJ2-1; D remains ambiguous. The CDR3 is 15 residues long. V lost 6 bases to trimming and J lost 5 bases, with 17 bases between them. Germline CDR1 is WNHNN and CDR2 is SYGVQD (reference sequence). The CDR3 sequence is CASRSTLTKHNEQFF. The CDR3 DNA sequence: TGCGCCAGCAGATCGACTCTTACCAAACACAATGAGCAGTTCTTC.

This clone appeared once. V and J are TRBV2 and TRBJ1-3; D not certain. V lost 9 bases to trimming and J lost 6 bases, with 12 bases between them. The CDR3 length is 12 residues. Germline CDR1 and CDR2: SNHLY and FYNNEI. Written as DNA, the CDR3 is TGTGCCAGTCACCTAGCATCAAACACCATATATTTT. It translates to CASHLASNTIYF.

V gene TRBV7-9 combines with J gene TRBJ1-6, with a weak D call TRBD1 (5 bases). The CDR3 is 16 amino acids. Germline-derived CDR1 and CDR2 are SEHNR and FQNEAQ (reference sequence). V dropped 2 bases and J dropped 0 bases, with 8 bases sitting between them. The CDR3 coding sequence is TGTGCCAGCAGCTTACAGGGTAGCTCCTATAATTCACCCCTCCACTTT. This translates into CASSLQGSSYNSPLHF.

The CDR3 sequence is CASSSHEAGGFGDTQYF. The CDR3 DNA reads TGTGCCAGTAGTTCCCACGAAGCGGGAGGGTTTGGAGATACGCAGTATTTT. This sequence joins TRBV19 and TRBJ2-3, with 10 bases that match TRBD2. The junction had 13 bases not matched to a gene; V was cut back by 5 bases and J by 5 bases. The germline gives CDR1 LNHDA, CDR2 SQIVND (reference sequence). The CDR3 is 17 amino acids.